This passage covers 20 T cell receptor beta chains from one sample sequenced in a study of T cell responses to AZD1222 COVID-19 vaccine. Profiling relied on immunoSEQ multiplex PCR, and the TCRdb table lists in-frame clones only, not all of them. Of about 160,000 clones listed, about 89% are singletons. The sample in question was peripheral blood, obtained on day 0 of AZD1222 vaccination. The receptors originated from an adult in good health.

The chain uses TRBV27 and TRBJ1-1; 8 bases are a match to TRBD1. The CDR3 covers 14 residues. The junction had 7 bases not matched to a gene; V was cut back by 8 bases and J by 2 bases. Germline lookup yields CDR1 MNHEY and CDR2 SMNVEV (reference sequence). CDR3 sequence reads: CASVSGGGNTEAFF. CDR3 nucleotide sequence: TGTGCCAGCGTTTCAGGGGGCGGAAACACTGAAGCTTTCTTT.

V and J are TRBV6-5 and TRBJ2-5, with D unresolved. V gave up 8 bases and J gave up 1 base, with 5 bases separating them. Germline CDR1 reads MNHEY; CDR2 reads SVGAGI. The CDR3 is made up of 11 amino acids. CDR3 sequence reads: CASAFQETQYF. The DNA of the CDR3 is TGTGCCAGCGCCTTCCAAGAGACCCAGTACTTC.

The chain couples TRBV6-1 to TRBJ2-3; 8 bases agree with TRBD2. Germline V gene lookup returns CDR1 MNHNS and CDR2 SASEGT. J gave up 2 bases and V 3 bases, and 4 bases lay outside the gene matches. The CDR3 totals 15 residues. In DNA, the CDR3 is TGTGCCAGCAGTGAGTGGCGGGGGGCCACAGATACGCAGTATTTT. This codes for CASSEWRGATDTQYF.

The V gene is TRBV18, the J gene TRBJ1-3; D remains ambiguous. The germline gives CDR1 KGHSH, CDR2 LQKENI. Trimming took off 2 bases at V and 4 bases at J, with 12 bases between the two ends. CDR3 length equals 15 residues. The CDR3 sequence: CASSPVDGQGNTIYF. The CDR3 DNA sequence: TGTGCCAGCTCACCAGTGGACGGGCAAGGAAACACCATATATTTT. Variable domain in full (rest from reference TRBV18 and TRBJ1-3): NAGVMQNPRHLVRRRGQEARLRCSPMKGHSHVYWYRQLPEEGLKFMVYLQKENIIDESGMPKERFSAEFPKEGPSILRIQQVVRGDSAAYFCASSPVDGQGNTIYFGEGSWLTVV.

The chain joins TRBV30 to TRBJ1-6; no firm D call. Germline loops: CDR1 GTSNPN, CDR2 SVGIG (reference sequence). Deletions cut 4 bases from V and 7 bases from J, with 11 bases between. The CDR3 spans 13 residues. Written as DNA, the CDR3 is TGTGCCTGGATGCAGGTCGAGAATTCACCCCTCCACTTT. The encoded protein is CAWMQVENSPLHF.

V is TRBV19 and J is TRBJ1-6; TRBD1 matches at 7 bases. V was clipped by 5 bases and J by 5 bases; unmatched bases: 12. This CDR3 is built from 17 residues. CDR1 is LNHDA, CDR2 SQIVND, per germline (reference sequence). The CDR3 spells CASSLSSGQTDNSPLHF. The CDR3 DNA reads TGTGCCAGTAGTCTTAGCTCGGGACAGACCGATAATTCACCCCTCCACTTT.

The rearrangement joins TRBV19 to TRBJ1-5; perhaps TRBD1 as D (6 bases). Trimming stripped 5 bases from V and 4 bases from J, with 18 bases between. CDR1 is LNHDA, CDR2 SQIVND, per germline (reference sequence). The CDR3 covers 16 residues. This CDR3 is CASSLAAGAINQPQHF. The CDR3 DNA reads TGTGCCAGTAGTCTCGCGGCAGGGGCGATTAATCAGCCCCAGCATTTT.

The J gene is TRBJ1-1, the V gene TRBV10-3, with 9 bases matching TRBD1. CDR1 and CDR2 from the germline V gene are ENHRY and SYGVKD. V dropped 6 bases and J dropped 5; count of bases not matched to a gene: 13. The CDR3 has 16 residues. CDR3: CAISEPGQGIGTEAFF. The CDR3 DNA is TGTGCCATCAGCGAACCCGGACAGGGGATTGGGACTGAAGCTTTCTTT.

This clone is a singleton in its sample. This chain uses TRBV19 with TRBJ1-5; D not resolved. This CDR3 comprises 14 residues. V lost 1 base to trimming and J lost 9 bases, with 13 bases between them. Germline V lookup: CDR1 LNHDA, CDR2 SQIVND (reference sequence). This chain's CDR3 is CASSIGSYPRPQHF. CDR3 bases: TGTGCCAGTAGTATAGGCTCCTACCCCCGGCCCCAGCATTTT.

On this clone itself: Distinct nucleotide sequences in the sample also encode this CDR3. The V and J genes are TRBV30 and TRBJ1-1; perhaps TRBD1 as D (5 bases). Germline V CDR1 and CDR2: GTSNPN, SVGIG (reference sequence). The ends were cut back, 0 bases at V and 3 bases at J, with 8 bases in the middle. The length of the CDR3 is 13 residues. This chain's CDR3 is CAWSVGGDTEAFF. The CDR3 nucleotides read TGTGCCTGGAGTGTAGGAGGGGACACTGAAGCTTTCTTT.

The chain links TRBV30 to TRBJ1-5; D perhaps matches TRBD1 (5 bases). The germline V gene has CDR1 GTSNPN and CDR2 SVGIG (reference sequence). Trimming cost V 2 bases and J 6 bases, with 14 bases left between them. The CDR3 has 14 residues. The CDR3 DNA reads as TGTGCCTGGAGTATCACCCGGGGGTCTCAGCCCCAGCATTTT. It codes for CAWSITRGSQPQHF.

In regard to this clone: The identical CDR3 is also encoded by other nucleotide sequences in the sample. The J gene is TRBJ1-3, the V gene TRBV19; D is unresolved. V was shortened by 3 bases and J by 3 bases, with 9 bases between the two germline ends. Germline V gene data show CDR1 as LNHDA and CDR2 as SQIVND (reference sequence). The CDR3 length is 14 residues. The chain's CDR3 is CASSIGGSGNTIYF. The DNA for the CDR3 is TGTGCCAGTAGTATCGGCGGAAGTGGAAACACCATATATTTT.

V gene TRBV28 combines with J gene TRBJ2-7; 8 bases match TRBD2. Looked up from germline, CDR1 is MDHEN and CDR2 is SYDVKM. The CDR3 loop spans 15 amino acids. V shed 5 bases and J 4 bases; nucleotides not matched to a gene: 10. The CDR3 coding sequence is TGTGCCAGCAGTCCTGGGAATCGCGGGGGGTACGAGCAGTACTTC. It translates to CASSPGNRGGYEQYF.

V gene TRBV6-4 combines with J gene TRBJ2-7; D gene uncertain. The CDR3 runs 14 residues. Trimming cost V 4 bases and J 8 bases, with 18 bases left between them. Per the germline V gene, CDR1 is MRHNA and CDR2 is SNTAGT. Here the CDR3 DNA reads TGTGCCAGCAGTGTGGGTGCAGAGATAGCTAAGCAGTACTTC. Encoded protein: CASSVGAEIAKQYF.

This chain links TRBV9 with TRBJ2-1, with TRBD2 matching 13 bases. The V segment lost 4 bases and the J segment 5 bases; nucleotides outside the gene matches: 9. Germline loops: CDR1 SGDLS, CDR2 YYNGEE. The CDR3 extends over 17 amino acids. This CDR3 is CASSSLLAGGPDNEQFF. CDR3 bases: TGTGCCAGCAGCTCCCTACTAGCGGGGGGGCCCGACAATGAGCAGTTCTTC.

The CDR3 is CASSDPGHNEQFF. For the CDR3, the DNA is TGTGCCAGCAGTGACCCCGGGCACAATGAGCAGTTCTTC. V is TRBV2 and J is TRBJ2-1; D unclear. Germline V gene sequence: CDR1 SNHLY, CDR2 FYNNEI. V shed 3 bases and J shed 5 bases, with 8 bases lying between them. The CDR3 contains 13 residues.

V is TRBV4-1 and J is TRBJ1-3, with D possibly TRBD1 on 5 matching bases. V was trimmed by 1 base and J by 4 bases, leaving 11 bases between them. Germline CDR1 and CDR2: MGHRA and YSYEKL. The CDR3 has 15 amino acids. CDR3 sequence: CASSQVAGTGNTIYF. The CDR3 nucleotides read TGCGCCAGCAGCCAAGTGGCAGGGACGGGAAACACCATATATTTT.

The genes are TRBV7-9 and TRBJ2-5; 11 nucleotides line up with TRBD2. Germline CDR1 and CDR2: SEHNR and FQNEAQ (reference sequence). The CDR3 extends over 16 amino acids. J lost 0 bases, V lost 3 bases, and 3 bases had no gene match. The CDR3 loop is CASSLAGLADQETQYF. The DNA of the CDR3 is TGTGCCAGCAGCTTGGCGGGACTAGCGGACCAAGAGACCCAGTACTTC.

This rearrangement joins TRBV2 to TRBJ1-1; D is unclear. V shed 6 bases and J shed 7 bases, with 9 bases lying between them. This CDR3 spans 11 amino acids. Looked up from germline, CDR1 is SNHLY and CDR2 is FYNNEI. CDR3 residues: CASSGSLEAFF. The CDR3 DNA sequence: TGTGCCAGCAGCGGGAGTCTTGAAGCTTTCTTT.

In its sample, this clone was seen a few times. V is TRBV4-3 and J is TRBJ1-3; a weak D match, TRBD1 (6 bases). Germline V gene data show CDR1 as LGHNA and CDR2 as YSLEER. The V end lost 0 bases, the J end lost 9 bases, and 9 bases lay between the germline ends. The CDR3 is made up of 13 amino acids. CDR3 protein: CASSQEMDSTIYF. Here the CDR3 DNA reads TGCGCCAGCAGCCAAGAAATGGACAGCACCATATATTTT.